This T cell receptor (beta chain) was captured in a study of T cells in Graves' hyperthyroidism and ophthalmopathy. Amplification targeted TCR beta CDR3 regions from RNA transcripts. First-round RT-PCR targeting the TCR CDR3 was performed with the HTBI primer set. MiXCR was run by TCRdb on the multiplex PCR reads, yielding one entry per CDR3 protein. The sample yields fewer than 45,000 distinct CDR3 sequences, just under 50% seen once. This CDR3 region has 14 residues. The V end lost 0 bases, the J end lost 4 bases, and 8 bases lay between the germline ends. The germline V gene has CDR1 SGDLS and CDR2 YYNGEE. Newly diagnosed patients aged 18 to 65 had hyperthyroidism of under 2 months' duration. Blood dates from first hyperthyroidism diagnosis, before any ophthalmopathy symptoms. About 10 ml fresh peripheral blood yielded the PBMCs. This clonotype has at least ten counts. What it binds is not known. Study conclusions and caveats: Within blood appeared most thyroid clonotypes that had expanded above 0.001.

The sequence came from a woman in her forties or fifties with Graves' hyperthyroidism that later progressed to Graves' ophthalmopathy. The chain joins TRBV9 to TRBJ1-5, with no clear D. The sample taken for sequencing was blood. CDR3 protein: CASSVEAANQPQHF. The CDR3 DNA follows: TGTGCCAGCAGCGTAGAGGCGGCTAATCAGCCCCAGCATTTT.